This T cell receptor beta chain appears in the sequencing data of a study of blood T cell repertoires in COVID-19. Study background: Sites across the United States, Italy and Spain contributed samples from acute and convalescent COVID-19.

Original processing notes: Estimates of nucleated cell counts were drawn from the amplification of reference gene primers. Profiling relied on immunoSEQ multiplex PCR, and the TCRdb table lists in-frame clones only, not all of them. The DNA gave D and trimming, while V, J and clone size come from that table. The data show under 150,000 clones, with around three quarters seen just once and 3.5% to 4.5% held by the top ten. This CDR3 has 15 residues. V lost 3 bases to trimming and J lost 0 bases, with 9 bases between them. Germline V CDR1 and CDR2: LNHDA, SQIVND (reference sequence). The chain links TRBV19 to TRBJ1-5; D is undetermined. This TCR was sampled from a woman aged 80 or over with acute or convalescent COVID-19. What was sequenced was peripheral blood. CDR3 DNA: TGTGCCAGTAGTATGTCGGGGTATAGCAATCAGCCCCAGCATTTT. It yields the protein CASSMSGYSNQPQHF.